This T cell receptor beta chain was identified during a study of memory CD4+ T cells and cytomegalovirus serostatus. Study-level information: Healthy Belgian adult donors included nine or ten CMV-positive and 24 CMV-negative people.

Sequencing used immunoSEQ multiplex PCR; TCRdb keeps in-frame clones, though not all of them. The sample records about 50,000 clones, over 70% being singletons. Trimming pared 11 bases from V and 0 bases from J, leaving 7 bases between. The CDR3 has 11 amino acids. Germline CDR1 and CDR2: LNHDA and SQIVND (reference sequence). Single viable CD3+CD4+CD8-CD45RO+ cells were sorted as the memory CD4+ T cells. The chain recombines TRBV19 with TRBJ1-1, with D uncertain. The TCR sequence derives from an adult in good health and CMV-seronegative. Sequenced material: memory CD4+ T cells from blood. The CDR3 DNA reads TGTGCCGCCAGTATGAACACTGAAGCTTTCTTT. The encoded protein is CAASMNTEAFF.